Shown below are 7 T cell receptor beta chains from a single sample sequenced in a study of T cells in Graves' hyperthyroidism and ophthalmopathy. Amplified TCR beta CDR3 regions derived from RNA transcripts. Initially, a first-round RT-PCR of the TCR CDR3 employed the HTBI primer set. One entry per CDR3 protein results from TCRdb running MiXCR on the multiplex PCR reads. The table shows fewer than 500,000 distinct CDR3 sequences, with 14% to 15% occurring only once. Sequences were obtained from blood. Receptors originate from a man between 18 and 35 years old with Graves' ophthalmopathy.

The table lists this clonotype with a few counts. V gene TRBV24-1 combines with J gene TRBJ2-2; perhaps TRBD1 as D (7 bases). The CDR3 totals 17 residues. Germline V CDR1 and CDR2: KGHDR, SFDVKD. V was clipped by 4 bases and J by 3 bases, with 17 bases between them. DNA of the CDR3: TGTGCCACCAGTGACCCTACAGGGGAGGCGTACACCGGGGAGCTGTTTTTT. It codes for CATSDPTGEAYTGELFF.

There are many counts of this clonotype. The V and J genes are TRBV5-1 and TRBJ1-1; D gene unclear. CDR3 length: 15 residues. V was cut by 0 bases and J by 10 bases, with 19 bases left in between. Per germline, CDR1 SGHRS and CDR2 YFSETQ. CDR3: CASSLAGVGSLIAFF. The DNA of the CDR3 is TGCGCCAGCAGCTTGGCAGGCGTAGGATCCTTGATAGCTTTCTTT.

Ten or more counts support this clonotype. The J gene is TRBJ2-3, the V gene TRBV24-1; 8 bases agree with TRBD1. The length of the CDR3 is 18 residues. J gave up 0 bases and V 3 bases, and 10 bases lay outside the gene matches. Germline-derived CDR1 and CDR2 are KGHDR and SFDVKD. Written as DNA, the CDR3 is TGTGCCACCAGTGATCCATCTCGACAGGGGATGAGCACAGATACGCAGTATTTT. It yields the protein CATSDPSRQGMSTDTQYF.

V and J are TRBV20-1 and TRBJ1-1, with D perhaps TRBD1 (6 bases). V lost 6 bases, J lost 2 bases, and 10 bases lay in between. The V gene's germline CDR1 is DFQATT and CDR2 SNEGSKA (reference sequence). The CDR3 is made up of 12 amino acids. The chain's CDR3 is CSALGTNTEAFF. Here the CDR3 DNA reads TGCAGTGCCCTGGGGACAAACACTGAAGCTTTCTTT.

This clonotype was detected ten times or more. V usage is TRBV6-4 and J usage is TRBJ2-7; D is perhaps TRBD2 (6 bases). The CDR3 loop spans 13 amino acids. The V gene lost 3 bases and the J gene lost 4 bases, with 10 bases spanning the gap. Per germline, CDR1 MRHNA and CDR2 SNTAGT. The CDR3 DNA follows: TGTGCCAGCAGTGAGAGTAGCGGATACGAGCAGTACTTC. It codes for CASSESSGYEQYF.

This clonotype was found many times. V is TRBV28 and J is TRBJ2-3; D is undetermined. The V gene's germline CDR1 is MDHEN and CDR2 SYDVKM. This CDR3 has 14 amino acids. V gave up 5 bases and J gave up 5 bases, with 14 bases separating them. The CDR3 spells CASSLNELRDTQYF. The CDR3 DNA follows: TGTGCCAGCAGTCTGAACGAGCTTCGAGATACGCAGTATTTT.

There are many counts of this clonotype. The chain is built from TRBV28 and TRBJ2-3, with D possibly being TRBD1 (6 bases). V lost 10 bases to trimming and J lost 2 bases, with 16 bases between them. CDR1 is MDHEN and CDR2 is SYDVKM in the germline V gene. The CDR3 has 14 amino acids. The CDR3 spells CATRPSGHTDTQYF. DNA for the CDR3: TGTGCCACCCGCCCCTCGGGACACACAGATACGCAGTATTTT.